The rows below give T cell receptor beta chains drawn from one sample of a study of T cell responses to AZD1222 COVID-19 vaccine. Repertoires were generated with immunoSEQ multiplex PCR, while TCRdb's copy carries only in-frame clones and drops some. The top ten clones hold 7.5% of a sample with about 110,000 clones, around 90% of them seen once. Here the sequenced sample was peripheral blood, taken on day 0 of AZD1222 vaccination. All receptors derive from an adult in good health. Both conserved end residues are part of each CDR3. D genes are given only for firm matches. Size is omitted from some rows. Given values are once, few, many or a class for expanded clones.

TRBV4-3	TRBD1	NA	TRBJ2-1	CASSQIQGADSSYNEQFF	TGCGCCAGCAGCCAGATACAGGGGGCGGATAGCTCCTACAATGAGCAGTTCTTC
TRBV4-1	NA	NA	TRBJ2-3	CASSQEGASGVGTQYF	TGCGCCAGCAGCCAAGAGGGAGCTTCCGGGGTGGGTACGCAGTATTTT
TRBV3-1/TRBV3-2	NA	once	TRBJ1-5	CASSPWGGNQPQHF	TGTGCCAGCAGCCCTTGGGGGGGCAATCAGCCCCAGCATTTT
TRBV7-9	NA	NA	TRBJ1-6	CASSRAGLGSYNSPLHF	TGTGCCAGCAGTCGAGCGGGGTTGGGCTCCTATAATTCACCCCTCCACTTT
TRBV4-1	NA	NA	TRBJ2-3	CASSQLSGASNQPQYF	TGCGCCAGCAGCCAATTAAGCGGAGCTAGCAATCAGCCCCAGTATTTT
TRBV15	NA	NA	TRBJ2-3	CATSRDNDLADTDTQYF	TGTGCCACCAGCAGAGATAATGATTTAGCGGACACAGATACGCAGTATTTT
TRBV9	NA	NA	TRBJ1-1	CASSVLGGADTEAFF	TGTGCCAGCAGCGTGTTGGGGGGTGCCGACACTGAAGCTTTCTTT
TRBV2	NA	NA	TRBJ1-2	CASSPTGLSGYTF	TGTGCCAGCAGTCCCACGGGCCTCTCTGGCTACACCTTC
TRBV6-5	NA	NA	TRBJ1-3	CASSPDSPWGNTIYF	TGTGCCAGCAGTCCGGACAGTCCCTGGGGAAACACCATATATTTT
TRBV11-3	NA	NA	TRBJ2-7	CASSRGPGAYEQYF	TGTGCCAGCAGCCGCGGGCCAGGGGCCTACGAGCAGTACTTC
TRBV27	TRBD1	NA	TRBJ2-7	CASSGTGPVYEQYF	TGTGCCAGCAGTGGGACAGGCCCTGTCTACGAGCAGTACTTC
TRBV3-1/TRBV3-2	NA	NA	TRBJ2-7	CASSQVNSGSYEQYF	TGTGCCAGCAGCCAAGTGAATAGCGGCTCCTACGAGCAGTACTTC
TRBV28	NA	NA	TRBJ1-6	CASISAGSSYNSPLHF	TGTGCCAGCATTTCGGCAGGGAGCTCCTATAATTCACCCCTCCACTTT
TRBV2	TRBD1	NA	TRBJ1-2	CASSSGQGGGYTF	TGTGCCAGCAGTTCAGGACAGGGGGGTGGCTACACCTTC
TRBV30	NA	NA	TRBJ1-5	CAWSLTPGPQHF	TGTGCCTGGAGCCTAACCCCGGGGCCCCAGCATTTT
TRBV5-1	TRBD2	NA	TRBJ2-3	CASRDPAGASTDTQYF	TGCGCCAGCCGGGACCCTGCGGGAGCTAGCACAGATACGCAGTATTTT
TRBV18	TRBD2	NA	TRBJ2-7	CASSPGTTSIYEQYF	TGTGCCAGCTCACCAGGGACTACTTCGATCTACGAGCAGTACTTC
TRBV2	TRBD1	NA	TRBJ2-7	CANPRDRAGYEQYF	TGTGCCAACCCCCGGGACAGGGCCGGCTACGAGCAGTACTTC
TRBV19	NA	NA	TRBJ1-3	CASSIAISGNTIYF	TGTGCCAGTAGTATAGCGATCTCTGGAAACACCATATATTTT
TRBV27	NA	once	TRBJ2-5	CASSPWRGELETQYF	TGTGCCAGCAGTCCCTGGAGGGGGGAATTAGAGACCCAGTACTTC
TRBV7-2	NA	NA	TRBJ2-3	CASSSFPRGSTDTQYF	TGTGCCAGCAGCTCTTTCCCCAGGGGAAGCACAGATACGCAGTATTTT
TRBV29-1	NA	NA	TRBJ1-2	CSVGAQGSRGYTF	TGCAGCGTTGGGGCTCAGGGTTCAAGAGGCTACACCTTC
TRBV6-1	NA	NA	TRBJ1-2	CASARDGNNYGYTF	TGTGCCAGCGCTAGGGACGGCAATAACTATGGCTACACCTTC
TRBV9	TRBD1	NA	TRBJ1-1	CASSAQGGPAEAFF	TGTGCCAGCAGCGCTCAGGGGGGCCCCGCTGAAGCTTTCTTT
TRBV19	NA	NA	TRBJ1-2	CASRAWGYTF	TGTGCCAGTCGGGCCTGGGGCTACACCTTC
TRBV6-2/TRBV6-3	TRBD2	NA	TRBJ2-1	CASSSTGTRGGEQFF	TGTGCCAGCAGTTCGACCGGGACTAGAGGCGGTGAGCAGTTCTTC
TRBV4-1	NA	NA	TRBJ1-2	CASSQDGLYGYTF	TGCGCCAGCAGCCAAGATGGACTCTATGGCTACACCTTC
TRBV5-1	TRBD2	NA	TRBJ2-3	CASSLNSGVDTQYF	TGCGCCAGCAGCTTGAATAGCGGGGTAGATACGCAGTATTTT
TRBV15	NA	NA	TRBJ2-4	CATSRVGENIQYF	TGTGCCACCAGCAGAGTCGGAGAAAACATTCAGTACTTC
TRBV7-3	TRBD1	NA	TRBJ2-3	CASSLGTGVGTDTQYF	TGTGCCAGCAGCTTAGGGACAGGGGTTGGAACAGATACGCAGTATTTT
TRBV28	TRBD1	NA	TRBJ1-5	CASSLNPPGGWIDQPQHF	TGTGCCAGCAGTTTAAACCCTCCAGGGGGTTGGATTGATCAGCCCCAGCATTTT
TRBV3-1/TRBV3-2	NA	NA	TRBJ2-2	CASSQAPNTGELFF	TGTGCCAGCAGCCAAGCCCCGAACACCGGGGAGCTGTTTTTT
TRBV10-3	NA	NA	TRBJ2-3	CAIRGGVSGTDTQYF	TGTGCCATCAGAGGGGGGGTGAGCGGCACAGATACGCAGTATTTT
TRBV6-1	NA	NA	TRBJ1-2	CASSEARDGYTF	TGTGCCAGCAGTGAAGCCCGTGATGGCTACACCTTC
TRBV7-2	NA	NA	TRBJ2-3	CASSPRVGKDTQYF	TGTGCCAGCAGCCCCAGGGTGGGAAAAGATACGCAGTATTTT
TRBV18	NA	NA	TRBJ2-6	CASSHEAGANVLTF	TGTGCCAGCTCCCACGAGGCCGGGGCCAACGTCCTGACTTTC
TRBV3-1/TRBV3-2	NA	NA	TRBJ1-3	CASSQANSGNTIYF	TGTGCCAGCAGCCAAGCAAACTCTGGAAACACCATATATTTT
TRBV5-6	NA	NA	TRBJ1-2	CASSPRAGSYGYTF	TGTGCCAGCAGCCCTAGGGCAGGGTCCTATGGCTACACCTTC
TRBV7-9	NA	NA	TRBJ2-3	CASSPSAADTQYF	TGTGCCAGCAGCCCGTCCGCAGCGGATACGCAGTATTTT
TRBV2	NA	NA	TRBJ2-1	CASNPRGFDNEQFF	TGTGCCAGCAACCCTCGCGGGTTCGACAATGAGCAGTTCTTC
TRBV6-6	NA	NA	TRBJ2-7	CASSSPIGGDVLEQYF	TGTGCCAGCAGTTCCCCCATTGGAGGGGACGTCCTGGAGCAGTACTTC
TRBV11-1	NA	NA	TRBJ1-3	CASSLRPEGSGNTIYF	TGTGCCAGCAGCTTACGTCCCGAGGGCTCCGGAAACACCATATATTTT
TRBV5-8	NA	NA	TRBJ2-5	CASSFRTTQETQYF	TGTGCCAGCAGCTTCCGGACCACGCAGGAGACCCAGTACTTC
TRBV5-1	NA	once	TRBJ1-3	CASSEGLSSGNTIYF	TGCGCCAGCAGCGAAGGGCTGAGCTCTGGAAACACCATATATTTT
TRBV9	NA	NA	TRBJ1-3	CASSVGPEVSSGNTIYF	TGTGCCAGCAGCGTAGGACCCGAGGTTTCCTCTGGAAACACCATATATTTT
TRBV5-1	NA	NA	TRBJ2-2	CASSLTGSTGELFF	TGCGCCAGCAGCCTGACCGGGAGCACCGGGGAGCTGTTTTTT
TRBV9	NA	NA	TRBJ2-3	CASSTEGSGLAVDTQYF	TGTGCCAGCAGTACTGAAGGGTCGGGCTTGGCGGTGGATACGCAGTATTTT
TRBV11-2	NA	NA	TRBJ2-7	CASSPPWRPYEQYF	TGTGCCAGCAGCCCCCCGTGGCGGCCCTACGAGCAGTACTTC
TRBV12-3/TRBV12-4	NA	NA	TRBJ1-2	CASSFDSPYGYTF	TGTGCCAGCAGTTTCGACAGTCCCTATGGCTACACCTTC
TRBV27	TRBD1	NA	TRBJ2-5	CASRGQGQETQYF	TGTGCCAGCAGGGGACAGGGTCAAGAGACCCAGTACTTC
TRBV15	NA	NA	TRBJ1-4	CATSMGYEKLFF	TGTGCCACCAGCATGGGGTATGAAAAACTGTTTTTT
TRBV20-1	NA	NA	TRBJ2-7	CSASIDNYEQYF	TGCAGTGCTAGTATAGACAACTACGAGCAGTACTTC
TRBV11-2	NA	NA	TRBJ2-5	CASSLVQGGMQETQYF	TGTGCCAGCAGCTTAGTGCAAGGGGGAATGCAAGAGACCCAGTACTTC
TRBV7-7	TRBD1	NA	TRBJ2-1	CASSPGTGGFNEQFF	TGTGCCAGCAGCCCCGGGACAGGGGGGTTTAATGAGCAGTTCTTC
TRBV19	NA	medium-sized	TRBJ2-1	CASRLAGEQFF	TGTGCCAGTAGACTAGCAGGGGAACAGTTCTTC
TRBV18	TRBD2	NA	TRBJ2-7	CASSPRTSGSTYEQYF	TGTGCCAGCTCACCCCGGACTAGCGGGAGTACCTACGAGCAGTACTTC
TRBV2	NA	once	TRBJ1-1	CASSVRATEAFF	TGTGCCAGCAGTGTTAGGGCCACTGAAGCTTTCTTT
TRBV4-1	NA	NA	TRBJ1-1	CASSQLGTEAFF	TGCGCCAGCAGCCAATTAGGCACTGAAGCTTTCTTT
TRBV15	NA	NA	TRBJ1-4	CATSRDPVTANEKLFF	TGTGCCACCAGCAGGGATCCGGTGACAGCAAATGAAAAACTGTTTTTT